These 24 T cell receptor beta chains were sequenced from one sample in a study of early T cells in non-severe SARS-CoV-2 infection. TCRdb called the 5' RACE reads again in MiXCR, with one record for every CDR3 protein. The sample includes tens of thousands of distinct CDR3 sequences, about 12% of them seen just once. What was sequenced was whole blood. These receptors were obtained from an adult who was a healthcare worker with PCR-confirmed SARS-CoV-2 infection or an uninfected control (not recorded which).

With regard to this clonotype: Since a much larger clone is just one base distant, this may be a read error. The rearrangement links TRBV7-8 to TRBJ2-1; TRBD2 matches at 11 bases. This CDR3 has 17 amino acids. CDR1 and CDR2 (germline): SGHVS, FQNEAQ. V was pared by 6 bases and J by 2 bases, with 9 bases of the junction left unmatched. As DNA, the CDR3 is TGTGCCAGCAGTCACCGACTAGCGGGACCCACCTACAATGAGCAGTTCTTC. Translating gives CASSHRLAGPTYNEQFF.

This clonotype has at least ten counts. The chain has TRBV19 and TRBJ2-1; 8 bases agree with TRBD2. V was clipped by 7 bases and J by 7 bases; unmatched bases: 12. The CDR3 totals 15 residues. The germline V gene has CDR1 LNHDA and CDR2 SQIVND (reference sequence). The CDR3 here is CASTDGTSGWNEQFF. The CDR3 DNA is TGTGCCAGTACCGACGGGACTAGTGGGTGGAATGAGCAGTTCTTC.

This chain links TRBV6-2 or TRBV6-3 with TRBJ2-3, with TRBD2 identical over 8 bases. Germline CDR1 is MNHEY and CDR2 is SVGEGT. The CDR3 is 15 residues long. The V segment lost 5 bases and the J segment 7 bases; nucleotides outside the gene matches: 11. The DNA of the CDR3 is TGTGCCAGCAGTGAAATCAGGACTAGCCAGTATACGCAGTATTTT. Protein product: CASSEIRTSQYTQYF.

This clonotype was seen repeatedly, ten times or more. J is TRBJ2-1 and V is TRBV6-1, with a possible D match to TRBD2 (6 bases). V lost 2 bases and J 8 bases, leaving 13 bases between the germline ends. The CDR3 spans 14 residues. Germline V lookup: CDR1 MNHNS, CDR2 SASEGT. The DNA for the CDR3 is TGTGCCAGCAGTGAAATGCGGGGCAGCGATGAGCAGTTCTTC. Translating gives CASSEMRGSDEQFF.

This clonotype was detected once. The CDR3 DNA reads TGTGCCAGCAGCCCTACCAACCTCCCTGGCGCAAGCTCTGGAAACACCATATATTTT. Its translation: CASSPTNLPGASSGNTIYF. The rearrangement links TRBV11-2 to TRBJ1-3; no firm D call. The CDR3 is made up of 19 amino acids. In germline, CDR1 is SGHAT, CDR2 FQNNGV. Trimming took off 5 bases at V and 0 bases at J, with 23 bases between the two ends. The full variable domain, completed using reference TRBV11-2 and TRBJ1-3, is EAGVAQSPRYKIIEKRQSVAFWCNPISGHATLYWYQQILGQGPKLLIQFQNNGVVDDSQLPKDRFSAERLKGVDSTLKIQPAKLEDSAVYLCASSPTNLPGASSGNTIYFGEGSWLTVV.

In its sample, this clonotype was seen a few times. The chain carries TRBV6-5 and TRBJ2-2; 12 positions match TRBD2. The germline V gene encodes CDR1 MNHEY and CDR2 SVGAGI. V was pared by 2 bases and J by 6 bases, with 4 bases of the junction left unmatched. The CDR3 extends over 16 amino acids. The CDR3 nucleotides read TGTGCCAGCAGTTACCTTACTAGCGGGAGGCCCGGGGAGCTGTTTTTT. As protein: CASSYLTSGRPGELFF.

The chain uses TRBV12-3 or TRBV12-4 and TRBJ2-6, with 7 positions matching TRBD1. The CDR3 runs to 18 residues. Trimming at V came to 3 bases and at J to 0 bases, leaving 8 bases not matched to a gene. CDR3 DNA sequence: TGTGCCAGCAGTTTTGAAATGGGACAGCTCTCTGGGGCCAACGTCCTGACTTTC. This gives the protein CASSFEMGQLSGANVLTF.

This clonotype was counted a few times. The gene calls are TRBV27 and TRBJ2-6; 14 nucleotides align to TRBD2. CDR1 and CDR2 from the germline V gene are MNHEY and SMNVEV (reference sequence). The CDR3 is 20 amino acids. J lost 4 bases, V lost 2 bases, and 10 bases had no gene match. The CDR3 nucleotides are TGTGCCAGCAGTTTAATCGGGACTAGCGGGAGTGCGTCAGGGGCCAACGTCCTGACTTTC. It yields the protein CASSLIGTSGSASGANVLTF. Full variable domain (remainder filled in from reference TRBV27 and TRBJ2-6): EAQVTQNPRYLITVTGKKLTVTCSQNMNHEYMSWYRQDPGLGLRQIYYSMNVEVTDKGDVPEGYKVSRKEKRNFPLILESPSPNQTSLYFCASSLIGTSGSASGANVLTFGAGSRLTVL.

At least ten counts were recorded for this clonotype. This rearrangement joins TRBV7-8 to TRBJ1-6; TRBD1 matches at 7 bases. Per germline, CDR1 SGHVS and CDR2 FQNEAQ. The CDR3 consists of 15 residues. V lost 3 bases, J lost 6 bases, and 5 bases stayed unmatched. The CDR3: CASSFRDSLNSPLHF. The CDR3 DNA follows: TGTGCCAGCAGCTTTCGGGACAGCCTTAATTCACCCCTCCACTTT. The full variable domain, with the rest looked up from reference TRBV7-8 and TRBJ1-6, is GAGVSQSPRYKVAKRGQDVALRCDPISGHVSLFWYQQALGQGPEFLTYFQNEAQLDKSGLPSDRFFAERPEGSVSTLKIQRTQQEDSAVYLCASSFRDSLNSPLHFGNGTRLTVT.

The sample holds many counts of this clonotype. The chain carries TRBV18 and TRBJ1-5; 7 nucleotides agree with TRBD1. CDR1 is KGHSH and CDR2 is LQKENI in the germline V gene. V was clipped by 3 bases and J by 3 bases; unmatched bases: 5. The CDR3 has 15 amino acids. This chain's CDR3 is CASSPTGEINQPQHF. The DNA of the CDR3 is TGTGCCAGCTCACCTACAGGGGAAATCAATCAGCCCCAGCATTTT.

This clonotype was recorded at least ten times. The chain carries TRBV29-1 and TRBJ1-1; no definite D call. V gave up 8 bases and J gave up 1 base, with 11 bases separating them. Germline V gene lookup returns CDR1 SQVTM and CDR2 ANQGSEA. The CDR3 is 12 residues long. Here the CDR3 reads CSPAEPNTEAFF. Written as DNA, the CDR3 is TGCAGCCCTGCGGAGCCGAACACTGAAGCTTTCTTT. The full variable domain, in which reference TRBV29-1 and TRBJ1-1 provide the parts outside the CDR3, is SAVISQKPSRDICQRGTSLTIQCQVDSQVTMMFWYRQQPGQSLTLIATANQGSEATYESGFVIDKFPISRPNLTFSTLTVSNMSPEDSSIYLCSPAEPNTEAFFGQGTRLTVV.

In this sample, this clonotype turned up many times. The chain is built from TRBV29-1 and TRBJ2-2; TRBD2 aligns across 10 bases. Trimming took 6 bases from V and 2 from J; bases not matched to a gene: 6. The CDR3 loop spans 15 amino acids. Germline CDR1 SQVTM, CDR2 ANQGSEA. The DNA for the CDR3 is TGCAGCGTCCTTCGGACTAGCGGAAACACCGGGGAGCTGTTTTTT. Translation gives CSVLRTSGNTGELFF.

This clonotype was seen many times. DNA for the CDR3: TGTGCCAGCAGTTTATTCGGGCGAGCGAACACCGGGGAGCTGTTTTTT. Encoded protein: CASSLFGRANTGELFF. The chain has TRBV27 and TRBJ2-2; D is uncertain. Germline V gene sequence: CDR1 MNHEY, CDR2 SMNVEV (reference sequence). CDR3 length equals 16 residues. The V gene lost 1 base and the J gene lost 0 bases, with 9 bases spanning the gap.

There are a few counts of this clonotype. The chain combines TRBV7-8 with TRBJ1-3, with 9 bases that match TRBD1. The CDR3 spans 15 residues. From germline, CDR1 is SGHVS and CDR2 FQNEAQ. The V segment lost 5 bases and the J segment 4 bases; nucleotides outside the gene matches: 6. CDR3 DNA sequence: TGTGCCAGCAGCCGGGACAGGGTATCGGGAAACACCATATATTTT. Translating it yields CASSRDRVSGNTIYF.

This clonotype came up many times. This sequence joins TRBV6-2 or TRBV6-3 and TRBJ2-1, with 11 bases matching TRBD1. CDR3 size: 12 residues. Germline assignment: CDR1 MNHEY and CDR2 SVGEGT. V lost 8 bases to trimming and J lost 7 bases; unmatched junction nucleotides: 1. The CDR3: CASGQGANEQFF. The CDR3, as DNA: TGTGCCAGCGGACAGGGGGCAAATGAGCAGTTCTTC.

This clonotype was picked up many times. The CDR3 bases are TGTGCCAGCAGCATCGGGGCCGCGAACACCGGGGAGCTGTTTTTT. Protein: CASSIGAANTGELFF. V gene TRBV7-3 combines with J gene TRBJ2-2; either TRBD1 or TRBD2 may supply D (5 bases each). This CDR3 contains 15 residues. Trimming removed 5 bases from V and 0 bases from J, with 10 bases in between. Germline loops: CDR1 SGHTA, CDR2 FQGTGA. The full variable domain, its missing parts supplied by reference TRBV7-3 and TRBJ2-2, is GAGVSQTPSNKVTEKGKYVELRCDPISGHTALYWYRQSLGQGPEFLIYFQGTGAADDSGLPNDRFFAVRPEGSVSTLKIQRTERGDSAVYLCASSIGAANTGELFFGEGSRLTVL.

This clonotype occurred many times. This chain links TRBV6-1 with TRBJ2-6; D gene uncertain. The CDR3 covers 18 residues. The V end lost 2 bases, the J end lost 0 bases, and 14 bases lay between the germline ends. CDR1 and CDR2 (germline): MNHNS, SASEGT. The DNA for the CDR3 is TGTGCCAGCAGTGAATGGTATATAGAGAGCTCTGGGGCCAACGTCCTGACTTTC. Protein: CASSEWYIESSGANVLTF.

This clonotype was observed a handful of times. The chain uses TRBV19 and TRBJ2-2; 11 positions agree with TRBD2. Germline trimming cut 5 bases from V and 7 bases from J; bases unmatched to any gene: 12. The CDR3 contains 17 residues. Germline V CDR1 and CDR2: LNHDA, SQIVND (reference sequence). CDR3 in DNA: TGTGCCAGTAGTCCATGGACTAGCGGGCTAACGGGCGGGGAGCTGTTTTTT. Translated, it gives CASSPWTSGLTGGELFF. Full variable domain (missing parts from reference TRBV19 and TRBJ2-2): DGGITQSPKYLFRKEGQNVTLSCEQNLNHDAMYWYRQDPGQGLRLIYYSQIVNDFQKGDIAEGYSVSREKKESFPLTVTSAQKNPTAFYLCASSPWTSGLTGGELFFGEGSRLTVL.

Ten or more counts support this clonotype. The chain employs TRBV5-1 and TRBJ1-1; a weak D match, TRBD1 (6 bases). V gave up 4 bases and J gave up 0 bases, with 10 bases separating them. CDR1 and CDR2 from the germline V gene are SGHRS and YFSETQ. The CDR3 spans 14 residues. Here the CDR3 reads CASSPQGMNTEAFF. CDR3 sequence (DNA): TGCGCCAGCAGCCCACAGGGTATGAACACTGAAGCTTTCTTT. Complete variable domain (other parts from reference TRBV5-1 and TRBJ1-1): KAGVTQTPRYLIKTRGQQVTLSCSPISGHRSVSWYQQTPGQGLQFLFEYFSETQRNKGNFPGRFSGRQFSNSRSEMNVSTLELGDSALYLCASSPQGMNTEAFFGQGTRLTVV.

This clonotype came up many times. The chain links TRBV6-5 to TRBJ2-1; D may be TRBD1 or TRBD2 (6 bases each). The CDR3 spans 13 residues. Trimming pared 4 bases from V and 10 bases from J, leaving 14 bases between. Germline V gene sequence: CDR1 MNHEY, CDR2 SVGAGI. As DNA, the CDR3 is TGTGCCAGCAGTTTGCTCTCCGGGGGCGAGCAGTTCTTC. This encodes CASSLLSGGEQFF.

This clonotype was counted between two and nine times. The chain joins TRBV5-6 to TRBJ2-3; D is uncertain. The germline gives CDR1 SGHDT, CDR2 YYEEEE. V lost 0 bases to trimming and J lost 2 bases, with 13 bases between them. The CDR3 has 16 residues. The CDR3 loop reads CASSLGTTHYTDTQYF. The CDR3 coding sequence is TGTGCCAGCAGCTTGGGGACCACCCATTACACAGATACGCAGTATTTT.

This clonotype has more than one count but fewer than ten. The chain couples TRBV6-2 or TRBV6-3 to TRBJ2-5; D possibly corresponds to TRBD2 (5 bases). The germline gives CDR1 MNHEY, CDR2 SVGEGT. This CDR3 region has 14 residues. V was shortened by 4 bases and J by 2 bases, with 11 bases between the two germline ends. The DNA of the CDR3 is TGTGCCAGCAGTTGGACTTTACAGCAAGAGACCCAGTACTTC. It translates to CASSWTLQQETQYF.

V and J are TRBV19 and TRBJ2-7, with a tentative D call TRBD1 (6 bases). There are 16 residues in the CDR3. The germline V gene has CDR1 LNHDA and CDR2 SQIVND (reference sequence). V gave up 0 bases and J gave up 4 bases, with 16 bases separating them. CDR3 bases: TGTGCCAGTAGTATAGATATGAGGACAGACCTATACGAGCAGTACTTC. Translated: CASSIDMRTDLYEQYF.

This clonotype was counted a few times. This sequence joins TRBV7-2 and TRBJ2-1, with TRBD2 matching over 13 bases. Germline V gene data show CDR1 as SGHTA and CDR2 as FQGNSA. Germline trimming cut 5 bases from V and 8 bases from J; bases unmatched to any gene: 6. This CDR3 has 15 residues. The CDR3 reads CASSTRTSGSDEQFF. In DNA, the CDR3 is TGTGCCAGCAGCACCCGGACTAGCGGGAGCGATGAGCAGTTCTTC.